The rows below give T cell receptor beta chains drawn from one sample of a study of cytomegalovirus exposure and HLA in healthy donors. TCRdb keeps only in-frame clones here, not all; method: immunoSEQ multiplex PCR. Of around 120,000 clones in the sample, about 69% were seen once. Sequencing was done on a sample of PBMCs. All receptors come from a woman under 30 in good health and CMV-seronegative. Each CDR3 is given with its conserved first and last residue. D genes are given only for firm matches. The listing skips clone size in some rows; elsewhere it reads once, few, many or a size class.

v_gene: TRBV7-8
d_gene: NA
abundance: few
j_gene: TRBJ1-5
CDR3nt: TGTGCCAGCAGCCCAGACAGTAGCAATCAGCCCCAGCATTTT
CDR3aa: CASSPDSSNQPQHF

v_gene: TRBV5-4
d_gene: NA
abundance: NA
j_gene: TRBJ1-2
CDR3nt: TGTGCCAGCAGCTCTACAGGGTCCTCGGTCTATGGCTACACCTTC
CDR3aa: CASSSTGSSVYGYTF

v_gene: TRBV5-1
d_gene: TRBD1
abundance: medium-sized
j_gene: TRBJ2-7
CDR3nt: TGCGCCAGCAGTCAACAGGGGGCTTCCTACGAGCAGTACTTC
CDR3aa: CASSQQGASYEQYF

v_gene: TRBV7-9
d_gene: TRBD1
abundance: NA
j_gene: TRBJ1-1
CDR3nt: TGTGCCAGCAGCTTTACAGGGGTTTTCGGCACTGAAGCTTTCTTT
CDR3aa: CASSFTGVFGTEAFF

v_gene: TRBV29-1
d_gene: TRBD1
abundance: NA
j_gene: TRBJ1-2
CDR3nt: TGCAGCGTTGAAGAAAGGGGGCGGACTAACTATGGCTACACCTTC
CDR3aa: CSVEERGRTNYGYTF

v_gene: TRBV19
d_gene: TRBD1
abundance: NA
j_gene: TRBJ1-1
CDR3nt: TGTGCCAGTAGTATCGACAGGGGAGGGGGGCGTACTGAAGCTTTCTTT
CDR3aa: CASSIDRGGGRTEAFF

v_gene: TRBV28
d_gene: TRBD1
abundance: NA
j_gene: TRBJ1-1
CDR3nt: TGTGCCAGCAGACTTGGGACAGATATTTTAACTGAAGCTTTCTTT
CDR3aa: CASRLGTDILTEAFF

v_gene: TRBV7-9
d_gene: TRBD1
abundance: NA
j_gene: TRBJ1-1
CDR3nt: TGTGCCAGCAGTCCCGGGACAGGGTTTTTGGCTTTCTTT
CDR3aa: CASSPGTGFLAFF

v_gene: TRBV28
d_gene: TRBD1
abundance: NA
j_gene: TRBJ1-5
CDR3nt: TGTGCCAGCAGGGACAGGGCCGGGCAGCCCCAGCATTTT
CDR3aa: CASRDRAGQPQHF

v_gene: TRBV5-1
d_gene: NA
abundance: NA
j_gene: TRBJ1-4
CDR3nt: TGCGCCAGCAGTATAGACAGTGGGCTTGTTCGAAAACTGTTTTTT
CDR3aa: CASSIDSGLVRKLFF

v_gene: TRBV7-2
d_gene: NA
abundance: few
j_gene: TRBJ1-1
CDR3nt: TGTGCCAGCAGCTATGATGGGGCAGAGAACACTGAAGCTTTCTTT
CDR3aa: CASSYDGAENTEAFF

v_gene: TRBV25-1
d_gene: NA
abundance: few
j_gene: TRBJ2-1
CDR3nt: TGTGCCAGCAGTGGAACAGGTCTTCCTAACAATGAGCAGTTCTTC
CDR3aa: CASSGTGLPNNEQFF

v_gene: TRBV7-3
d_gene: TRBD1
abundance: once
j_gene: TRBJ2-5
CDR3nt: TGTGCCAGCAGCTTAATCCCAGGGGGCCAAGAGACCCAGTACTTC
CDR3aa: CASSLIPGGQETQYF

v_gene: TRBV5-1
d_gene: TRBD1
abundance: NA
j_gene: TRBJ2-3
CDR3nt: TGCGCCAGTAGAGACAGGGGGCTGCCGACAGATACGCAGTATTTT
CDR3aa: CASRDRGLPTDTQYF

v_gene: TRBV18
d_gene: TRBD1
abundance: NA
j_gene: TRBJ1-2
CDR3nt: TGTGCCAGCTCACCATATGGACAGGGGAAGGACTATGGCTACACCTTC
CDR3aa: CASSPYGQGKDYGYTF

v_gene: TRBV29-1
d_gene: TRBD2
abundance: once
j_gene: TRBJ2-3
CDR3nt: TGCAGCGTGACGACGGGACTAGCGGGGGGTATGGGGCAGTATTTT
CDR3aa: CSVTTGLAGGMGQYF

v_gene: TRBV19
d_gene: TRBD1
abundance: NA
j_gene: TRBJ1-1
CDR3nt: TGTGCCAGTAGTATTCGACAGGGCAAGGTGAACACTGAAGCTTTCTTT
CDR3aa: CASSIRQGKVNTEAFF

v_gene: TRBV5-6
d_gene: TRBD1
abundance: NA
j_gene: TRBJ1-5
CDR3nt: TGTGCCAGCAGCGAGACAGGGGGCAATCAGCCCCAGCATTTT
CDR3aa: CASSETGGNQPQHF

v_gene: TRBV28
d_gene: NA
abundance: NA
j_gene: TRBJ1-5
CDR3nt: TGTGCCAGCAATTTACAGGGAACTCAGCCCCAGCATTTT
CDR3aa: CASNLQGTQPQHF

v_gene: TRBV6-1
d_gene: NA
abundance: NA
j_gene: TRBJ1-2
CDR3nt: TGTGCCAGCAGTGAAGCGGGCGGGTGGGGCTACACCTTC
CDR3aa: CASSEAGGWGYTF